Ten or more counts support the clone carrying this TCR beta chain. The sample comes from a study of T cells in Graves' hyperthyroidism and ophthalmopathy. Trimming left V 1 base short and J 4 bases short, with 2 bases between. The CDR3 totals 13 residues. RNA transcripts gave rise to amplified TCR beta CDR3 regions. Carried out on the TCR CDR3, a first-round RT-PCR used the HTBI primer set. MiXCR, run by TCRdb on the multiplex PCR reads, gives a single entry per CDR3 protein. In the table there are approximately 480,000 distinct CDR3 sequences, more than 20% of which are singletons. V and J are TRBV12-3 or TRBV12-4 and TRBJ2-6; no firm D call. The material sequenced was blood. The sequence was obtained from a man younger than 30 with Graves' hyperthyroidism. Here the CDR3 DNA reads TGTGCCAGCAGTTTAGGAGGGGCCAACGTCCTGACTTTC. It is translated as CASSLGGANVLTF.